This T cell receptor beta chain was sequenced during a study of blood T cell repertoires in COVID-19. The germline V and J ends were trimmed by 3 bases and 6 bases, with 18 bases remaining between them. The CDR3 has 16 residues. Per germline, CDR1 LNHDA and CDR2 SQIVND (reference sequence). Here immunoSEQ multiplex PCR was the method, and the copy in TCRdb shows in-frame clones only, minus some. In the table there are hundreds of thousands of clones, about 90% of which are singletons. This clonotype was obtained from a woman in her forties or fifties with COVID-19, enrolled during active disease. The chain joins TRBV19 to TRBJ2-1; D might be TRBD2 (5 bases). The sample taken for sequencing was peripheral blood. The DNA of the CDR3 is TGTGCCAGTAGTATTAATAGCGACATCCTAGTCAATGAGCAGTTCTTC. Protein sequence: CASSINSDILVNEQFF.